Listed below are T cell receptor beta chains from one sample, sequenced in a study of T cells after yellow fever vaccination. In TCRdb, the 5' RACE reads were re-called with MiXCR into one record per CDR3 protein. The sample contains under 300,000 distinct CDR3 sequences, 6.5% to 7.5% of which appear only once. Sequencing used CD4+ T cells sorted from PBMCs, obtained on the day of the yellow fever booster vaccination. The source is a man aged 25-45 years who received the YFV17D yellow fever vaccine. Both conserved end residues are part of each CDR3. Not every row has a clone size; where given, it reads once, few, many or a size class.

clone_size j_call cdr3_length v_call cdr3_aa
many TRBJ2-1 17 TRBV6-2/TRBV6-3 CASSYRGLVARDNEQFF
few TRBJ1-1 19 TRBV18 CASSPIKGNIRDRGTEAFF
many TRBJ2-6 13 TRBV29-1 CSVELSGANVLTF
few TRBJ2-1 14 TRBV9 CASSVVEGEGEQFF
few TRBJ2-7 16 TRBV7-2 CASSLAAEPSLYEQYF
few TRBJ2-2 16 TRBV5-1 CASSWGQGGSTGELFF
- TRBJ2-5 13 TRBV6-1 CASFSTGERTQYF
few TRBJ1-3 15 TRBV20-1 CSASLGGGADNTIYF
few TRBJ2-1 17 TRBV11-3 CASSPPSGTSGRGEQFF
many TRBJ2-7 14 TRBV5-1 CASSLRGNSYEQYF
- TRBJ2-1 14 TRBV20-1 CSARGAGANDEQFF
many TRBJ2-3 16 TRBV5-5 CASRVGTSGSADTQYF